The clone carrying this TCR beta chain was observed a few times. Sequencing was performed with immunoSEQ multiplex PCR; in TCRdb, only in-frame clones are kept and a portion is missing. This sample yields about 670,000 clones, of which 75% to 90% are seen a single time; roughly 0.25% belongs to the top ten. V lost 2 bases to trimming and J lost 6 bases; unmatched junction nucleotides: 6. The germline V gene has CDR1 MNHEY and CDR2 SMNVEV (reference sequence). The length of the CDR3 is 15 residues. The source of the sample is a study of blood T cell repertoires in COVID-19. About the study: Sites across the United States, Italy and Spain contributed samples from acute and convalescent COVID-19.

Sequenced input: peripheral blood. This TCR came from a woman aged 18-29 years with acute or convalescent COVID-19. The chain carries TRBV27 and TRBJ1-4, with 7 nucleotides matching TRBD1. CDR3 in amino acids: CASSLGGRGDEKLFF. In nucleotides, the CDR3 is TGTGCCAGCAGTTTAGGAGGCAGGGGGGATGAAAAACTGTTTTTT.